The 2 T cell receptor beta chains in this list originate from one sample, sequenced in a study of OX40 agonist ivuxolimab in advanced cancers. Clones were sequenced by immunoSEQ multiplex PCR, and TCRdb holds only the in-frame ones, with some missing. The sample shows about 62,000 clones, 70% to 90% of them seen only once. This sample comprised CD4+ or CD8+ T cells sorted from blood, obtained in a trial of the OX40 agonist ivuxolimab. The source is an adult with an advanced solid tumor such as melanoma, head and neck, liver or kidney cancer.

The rearrangement joins TRBV6-5 to TRBJ1-1; no reliable D call. Per the germline V gene, CDR1 is MNHEY and CDR2 is SVGAGI. V was trimmed by 7 bases and J by 6 bases, leaving 12 bases between them. This CDR3 spans 12 amino acids. The DNA of the CDR3 is TGTGCCAGCAACGACTGGGGAGCTGAAGCTTTCTTT. Its translation: CASNDWGAEAFF.

CDR3 DNA sequence: TGTGCCAGCAGTGACAGGGGGGCGGATGGCTACACCTTC. Residues: CASSDRGADGYTF. The chain couples TRBV4-2 to TRBJ1-2; 9 nucleotides line up with TRBD1. Germline V lookup: CDR1 LGHNA, CDR2 YNFKEQ. V lost 6 bases and J lost 6; bases outside the gene matches: 5. The CDR3 is made up of 13 amino acids.